Listed below are T cell receptor beta chains from one sample, sequenced in a study of Graves' ophthalmopathy and Graves' hyperthyroidism. From the multiplex PCR reads, TCRdb called clonotypes with MiXCR, one entry per CDR3 protein. The profile shows about 700,000 distinct CDR3 sequences, roughly two fifths of them singletons. The sequencing input was peripheral blood. The receptors were gathered from an adult man with Graves' ophthalmopathy. The CDR3 runs from the conserved cysteine through the conserved F or W. D genes are given only for firm matches. Clone sizes are given selectively: once, few, many, or a class where the clone is expanded.

DNA: TGTGCCAGCAGCGACCGGGACAGGGAAACCTACGAGCAGTACTTC; CDR3: CASSDRDRETYEQYF; J: TRBJ2-7; V: TRBV9; size: many; D: TRBD1
DNA: TGTGCCGACGGGGGCCGTCAGCCCCAGCATTTT; CDR3: CADGGRQPQHF; J: TRBJ1-5; V: TRBV7-8; size: many; D: .
DNA: TGTGCCAGCAGCCCCCGACTGCATCCCTACGAGCAGTACTTC; CDR3: CASSPRLHPYEQYF; J: TRBJ2-7; V: TRBV9; size: many; D: .
DNA: TGTGCCAGCAGCCCTGAAGAAGAAGCTTTCTTT; CDR3: CASSPEEEAFF; J: TRBJ1-1; V: TRBV13; size: many; D: .
DNA: TGCGCCAGCAGCTTGGCCTACGACAGGGAAGTTGTCGGTGGCTACACCTTC; CDR3: CASSLAYDREVVGGYTF; J: TRBJ1-2; V: TRBV5-1; size: .; D: TRBD1
DNA: TGTGCCAGCAGCTTAAAAGGGACAGGTAAATCGAACACTGAAGCTTTCTTT; CDR3: CASSLKGTGKSNTEAFF; J: TRBJ1-1; V: TRBV7-9; size: many; D: TRBD1
DNA: TGCAGTGCTAACCCCCCCGGACAGGGGTCGGAGACCCAGTACTTC; CDR3: CSANPPGQGSETQYF; J: TRBJ2-5; V: TRBV20-1; size: few; D: TRBD1
DNA: TGCAGCGTATCCGGTGGCTACAATGAGCAGTTCTTC; CDR3: CSVSGGYNEQFF; J: TRBJ2-1; V: TRBV29-1; size: .; D: .
DNA: TGTGCCAGTTCCTCGCTCACGACCCAGTACTTC; CDR3: CASSSLTTQYF; J: TRBJ2-5; V: TRBV5-8; size: many; D: .
DNA: TGTGCCGCCCGACTGATCCCCTACGAGCAGTACTTC; CDR3: CAARLIPYEQYF; J: TRBJ2-7; V: TRBV19; size: few; D: .
DNA: TGCAGCGTTGAAGGGTGGAGGGCTAACTATGGCTACACCTTC; CDR3: CSVEGWRANYGYTF; J: TRBJ1-2; V: TRBV29-1; size: many; D: .
DNA: TGTGCCAGCAGTGAAATTCCTAGCGGGAGCCCTGATGAGCAGTTCTTC; CDR3: CASSEIPSGSPDEQFF; J: TRBJ2-1; V: TRBV25-1; size: .; D: TRBD2
DNA: TGTGCCAGCGTTGAATCGGGCAGGCCGGCCCAGTACTTC; CDR3: CASVESGRPAQYF; J: TRBJ2-5; V: TRBV25-1; size: .; D: .
DNA: TGCGCCAGCAGCTTGGACAGTTTCTACGAGCAGTACTTC; CDR3: CASSLDSFYEQYF; J: TRBJ2-7; V: TRBV5-1; size: many; D: .
DNA: TGTGCCAGCAGCTTAAACCCTAGCGGGGAAGAGACCCAGTACTTC; CDR3: CASSLNPSGEETQYF; J: TRBJ2-5; V: TRBV11-2; size: many; D: TRBD2
DNA: TGTGCCAGCAGTTTTGGGCCAGGGGTCGGGCAGCCCCAGCATTTT; CDR3: CASSFGPGVGQPQHF; J: TRBJ1-5; V: TRBV12-3/TRBV12-4; size: many; D: .
DNA: TGTGCCAGCAGGCCTCGGGACAGGGATCGCGAGCAGTACTTC; CDR3: CASRPRDRDREQYF; J: TRBJ2-7; V: TRBV5-8; size: few; D: TRBD1
DNA: TGTGCCAGCAGCTTACTCGGGACAGGGAATGGAAACACCATATATTTT; CDR3: CASSLLGTGNGNTIYF; J: TRBJ1-3; V: TRBV7-8; size: many; D: TRBD1
DNA: TGTGCCAGCAGTTTAGGCCAGGGGTCGGAGGGCTACACCTTC; CDR3: CASSLGQGSEGYTF; J: TRBJ1-2; V: TRBV27; size: few; D: .
DNA: TGTGCCAGCAGCTTGACTAGCGGGAGACTGTTTTTT; CDR3: CASSLTSGRLFF; J: TRBJ1-4; V: TRBV7-6; size: .; D: .
DNA: TGTGCCAGCAGCTCGGGAGAGGCTGGCTACACCTTC; CDR3: CASSSGEAGYTF; J: TRBJ1-2; V: TRBV7-9; size: many; D: .
DNA: TGTGCCAGCCTGTATGAGGGGGCCGCTGGCTACACCTTC; CDR3: CASLYEGAAGYTF; J: TRBJ1-2; V: TRBV12-3/TRBV12-4; size: .; D: TRBD1
DNA: TGTGCCAGCAGCTCCCCCCCGAACACTGAAGCTTTCTTT; CDR3: CASSSPPNTEAFF; J: TRBJ1-1; V: TRBV9; size: many; D: .
DNA: TGTGCCAGCAGTACACGGACAGGACCGAACTATGGCTACACCTTC; CDR3: CASSTRTGPNYGYTF; J: TRBJ1-2; V: TRBV6-6; size: many; D: TRBD1
DNA: TGTGCCAGCAGCCCCGGGACAGGGCAAAACACTGAAGCTTTCTTT; CDR3: CASSPGTGQNTEAFF; J: TRBJ1-1; V: TRBV7-6; size: few; D: TRBD1
DNA: TGTGCCAGCAGTTTACGTTGGGGTCCGGGACAGGCGTCCTACGAGCAGTACTTC; CDR3: CASSLRWGPGQASYEQYF; J: TRBJ2-7; V: TRBV6-5; size: .; D: TRBD1